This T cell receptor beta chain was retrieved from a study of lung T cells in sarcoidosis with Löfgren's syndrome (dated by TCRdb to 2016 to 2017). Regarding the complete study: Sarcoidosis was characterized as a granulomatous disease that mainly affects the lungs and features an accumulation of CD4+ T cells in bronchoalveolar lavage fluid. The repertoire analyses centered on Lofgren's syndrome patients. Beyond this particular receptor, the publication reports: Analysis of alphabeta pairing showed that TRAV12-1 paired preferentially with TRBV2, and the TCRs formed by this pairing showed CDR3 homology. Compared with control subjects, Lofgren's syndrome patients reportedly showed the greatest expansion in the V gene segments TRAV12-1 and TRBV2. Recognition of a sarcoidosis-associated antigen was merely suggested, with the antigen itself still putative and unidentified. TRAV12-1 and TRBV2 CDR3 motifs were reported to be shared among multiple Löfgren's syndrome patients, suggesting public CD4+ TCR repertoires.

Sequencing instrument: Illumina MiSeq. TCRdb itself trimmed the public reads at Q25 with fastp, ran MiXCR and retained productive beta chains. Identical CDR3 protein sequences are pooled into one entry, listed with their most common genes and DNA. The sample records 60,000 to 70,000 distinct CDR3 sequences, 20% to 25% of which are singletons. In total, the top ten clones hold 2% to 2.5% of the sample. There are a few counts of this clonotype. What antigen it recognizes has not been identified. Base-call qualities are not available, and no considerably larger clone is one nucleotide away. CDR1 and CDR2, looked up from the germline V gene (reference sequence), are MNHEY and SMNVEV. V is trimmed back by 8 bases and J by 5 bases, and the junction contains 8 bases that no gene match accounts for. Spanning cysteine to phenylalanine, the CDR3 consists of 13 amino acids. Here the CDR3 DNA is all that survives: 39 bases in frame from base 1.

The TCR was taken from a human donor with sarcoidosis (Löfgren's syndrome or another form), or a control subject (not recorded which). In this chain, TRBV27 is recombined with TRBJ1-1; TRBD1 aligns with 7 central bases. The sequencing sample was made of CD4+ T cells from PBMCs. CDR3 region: CASGRQGGTEAFF. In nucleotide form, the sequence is TGTGCCAGCGGGAGGCAGGGGGGAACTGAAGCTTTCTTT.